These 31 T cell receptor beta chains came from one sample sequenced in a study of T cell changes during pregnancy in multiple sclerosis. Data came from immunoSEQ multiplex PCR; TCRdb stores just in-frame clones and leaves some out. In the table there are around 80,000 clones, approximately 95% of which are singletons. Sequencing used peripheral blood, obtained in the second trimester of pregnancy. The receptor set was obtained from a female donor in good health, enrolled as a control in a pregnancy study.

The gene calls are TRBV4-1 and TRBJ1-6, with D maybe TRBD1 (5 bases). The CDR3 has 14 amino acids. With 4 bases removed from V and 12 bases from J, the gap between germline ends came to 16 bases. Germline assignment: CDR1 MGHRA and CDR2 YSYEKL. The CDR3 DNA reads as TGCGCCAGCAGCCGGGCTTGGGGGGTAGGACCCCTCCACTTT. Protein: CASSRAWGVGPLHF.

V and J are TRBV6-6 and TRBJ2-1; D is unclear. CDR1 and CDR2 (germline): MNHNY, SVGAGI (reference sequence). The CDR3 is 14 residues long. V was clipped by 0 bases and J by 9 bases, with 12 bases between them. The CDR3 coding sequence is TGTGCCAGCAGTTACTCCGACTTCAGCAGTGAGCAGTTCTTC. It is translated as CASSYSDFSSEQFF.

V usage is TRBV2 and J usage is TRBJ2-3; TRBD1 aligns across 7 bases. The trim removed 3 bases at V and 4 bases at J, leaving 4 bases unmatched. From germline, CDR1 is SNHLY and CDR2 FYNNEI. This CDR3 region has 14 residues. The CDR3 DNA reads as TGTGCCAGCAGTGAGCCTCAGGGGGCAGATACGCAGTATTTT. Amino acids: CASSEPQGADTQYF.

This clone was seen only a few times. The V call is TRBV19, the J call TRBJ2-2; 10 bases are a match to TRBD1. In germline, CDR1 is LNHDA, CDR2 SQIVND (reference sequence). The CDR3 is 15 residues long. Losses at the gene ends were 5 bases for V and 4 bases for J; bases not matched to a gene: 4. This CDR3 is CASSDRGQGTGELFF. The CDR3 DNA reads as TGTGCCAGTAGTGACAGGGGGCAAGGCACCGGGGAGCTGTTTTTT.

Notes on this clone: A read error may produce the germline difference seen at one junction end. The chain employs TRBV4-1 and TRBJ2-6, with 8 nucleotides matching TRBD1. Germline-derived CDR1 and CDR2 are MGHRA and YSYEKL. The CDR3 totals 14 residues. CDR3 DNA sequence: TGCGCCAGCTCAGGGGGCGCTGGGGCCAACATCCTGACTTTC. Translated: CASSGGAGANILTF.

The chain combines TRBV6-6 with TRBJ1-1, with D perhaps matching TRBD1 (6 bases). Trimming removed 4 bases from V and 5 bases from J, with 11 bases in between. Germline V lookup: CDR1 MNHNY, CDR2 SVGAGI (reference sequence). The CDR3 has 13 amino acids. The CDR3 protein is CASSSGGQTEAFF. The CDR3 coding sequence is TGTGCCAGCAGTTCGGGGGGGCAGACTGAAGCTTTCTTT.

V and J are TRBV19 and TRBJ2-1; 12 nucleotides match TRBD2. From germline, CDR1 is LNHDA and CDR2 SQIVND (reference sequence). This CDR3 is built from 19 residues. V trimming: 5 bases; J trimming: 1 base; junction bases outside the gene matches: 12. CDR3 residues: CASSPTKTSGRGSYNEQFF. The CDR3, as DNA: TGTGCCAGTAGTCCCACAAAGACTAGCGGGAGAGGGTCCTACAATGAGCAGTTCTTC.

The J gene is TRBJ1-2, the V gene TRBV7-9; TRBD1 aligns across 8 bases. The CDR3 sequence is 16 residues long. Germline CDR1 and CDR2: SEHNR and FQNEAQ (reference sequence). Trimming at V came to 5 bases and at J to 3 bases, leaving 11 bases not matched to a gene. CDR3: CASSASRDRKDYGYTF. The CDR3 nucleotides are TGTGCCAGCAGCGCCTCCAGGGACAGGAAGGACTATGGCTACACCTTC.

The rearrangement uses TRBV27 and TRBJ2-1; 9 nucleotides align to TRBD2. The CDR3 is 15 residues long. V gave up 5 bases and J gave up 3 bases; unmatched junction bases: 5. The germline CDR1 and CDR2 sequences are MNHEY and SMNVEV (reference sequence). This chain's CDR3 is CASSPRLADYNEQFF. CDR3 DNA: TGTGCCAGCAGTCCCCGACTAGCGGACTACAATGAGCAGTTCTTC.

The chain links TRBV2 to TRBJ1-4; D is uncertain. V dropped 10 bases and J dropped 0 bases, with 12 bases sitting between them. CDR1 is SNHLY, CDR2 FYNNEI, per germline. The CDR3 is 14 residues long. The CDR3 spells CATAIYTTNEKLFF. For the CDR3, the DNA is TGTGCCACAGCGATCTATACAACTAATGAAAAACTGTTTTTT.

The chain couples TRBV4-1 to TRBJ2-7; TRBD1 might be the D (5 bases). The CDR3 is made up of 16 amino acids. The germline V and J ends were trimmed by 1 base and 0 bases, with 13 bases remaining between them. CDR1 and CDR2 from the germline V gene are MGHRA and YSYEKL. CDR3 DNA sequence: TGCGCCAGCAGCCAAGGGCAAGGGGTCCCCTCCTACGAGCAGTACTTC. This codes for CASSQGQGVPSYEQYF.

The CDR3 nucleotides are TGCAGCGTTGATAGTAGTAATGTGCGGGGCTACACCTTC. This codes for CSVDSSNVRGYTF. The rearrangement uses TRBV29-1 and TRBJ1-2; D not certain. Germline loops: CDR1 SQVTM, CDR2 ANQGSEA. There are 13 residues in the CDR3. V lost 3 bases and J 8 bases, leaving 16 bases between the germline ends.

This clone is a singleton in its sample. The chain couples TRBV6-1 to TRBJ2-2; 10 bases are shared with TRBD2. Germline V lookup: CDR1 MNHNS, CDR2 SASEGT. V shed 4 bases and J 4 bases; nucleotides not matched to a gene: 3. The length of the CDR3 is 15 residues. The CDR3 region has the DNA TGTGCCAGCAGTGCCCCTAGCGGGGGCACCGGGGAGCTGTTTTTT. It specifies CASSAPSGGTGELFF.

The gene calls are TRBV7-6 and TRBJ2-7; TRBD1 agrees at 8 bases. Per germline, CDR1 SGHVS and CDR2 FNYEAQ. J lost 3 bases, V lost 5 bases, and 9 bases had no gene match. The CDR3 extends over 15 amino acids. Written as DNA, the CDR3 is TGTGCCAGCAGCCCCAGACAGGGGAAACTCTACGAGCAGTACTTC. As protein: CASSPRQGKLYEQYF.

The chain is built from TRBV7-8 and TRBJ2-5; D perhaps matches TRBD2 (6 bases). V shed 5 bases and J shed 4 bases, with 14 bases lying between them. CDR3 size: 14 residues. Germline V gene lookup returns CDR1 SGHVS and CDR2 FQNEAQ. CDR3 sequence reads: CASSAGRESETQYF. Here the CDR3 DNA reads TGTGCCAGCAGCGCTGGTCGGGAGTCAGAGACCCAGTACTTC.

This clone was seen a handful of times. The chain links TRBV4-1 to TRBJ1-1; D possibly corresponds to TRBD1 (5 bases). The V gene lost 4 bases and the J gene lost 5 bases, with 11 bases spanning the gap. CDR1 is MGHRA and CDR2 is YSYEKL in the germline V gene. This CDR3 is 13 amino acids long. The CDR3 region has the DNA TGCGCCAGCAGCCCCTTCGGGGGGACTGAAGCTTTCTTT. Its translation: CASSPFGGTEAFF.

The chain joins TRBV5-1 to TRBJ2-1, with 10 bases lining up with TRBD2. V dropped 8 bases and J dropped 0; count of bases not matched to a gene: 8. The CDR3 is 16 residues long. CDR1 is SGHRS, CDR2 YFSETQ, per germline. In DNA, the CDR3 is TGCGCCAGTTCTAGCGGGAGCCCTAGCTCCTACAATGAGCAGTTCTTC. Translating it yields CASSSGSPSSYNEQFF.

The chain recombines TRBV19 with TRBJ2-3; maybe TRBD2 (6 bases). Germline V gene lookup returns CDR1 LNHDA and CDR2 SQIVND (reference sequence). V lost 2 bases and J 1 base, leaving 10 bases between the germline ends. This CDR3 comprises 15 residues. The CDR3 loop reads CASSIPSGGTDTQYF. The CDR3, as DNA: TGTGCCAGTAGTATACCCTCGGGGGGCACAGATACGCAGTATTTT.

This clone was seen only once. The chain joins TRBV19 to TRBJ2-1, with a weak D call TRBD2 (5 bases). The CDR3 covers 16 residues. V was cut by 2 bases and J by 1 base, with 12 bases left in between. Germline V gene data show CDR1 as LNHDA and CDR2 as SQIVND (reference sequence). CDR3 nucleotides: TGTGCCAGTAGTATAAATTTAGCGATATCCTACAATGAGCAGTTCTTC. It translates to CASSINLAISYNEQFF.

This clone was seen more than once but under ten times. This sequence joins TRBV5-8 and TRBJ2-7; 10 bases match TRBD2. J gave up 9 bases and V 2 bases, and 14 bases lay outside the gene matches. The CDR3 is 16 amino acids. Per germline, CDR1 SGHTS and CDR2 YDEGEE. The CDR3 here is CASSFFSSGRATGQYF. The CDR3 nucleotides read TGTGCCAGCAGCTTTTTCTCGAGCGGGAGGGCCACGGGGCAGTACTTC.

The genes are TRBV5-1 and TRBJ2-3; 10 nucleotides align to TRBD2. The CDR3 contains 16 residues. Germline V CDR1 and CDR2: SGHRS, YFSETQ. Germline trimming cut 4 bases from V and 3 bases from J; bases unmatched to any gene: 8. The CDR3 protein is CASSALVTSGTDTQYF. CDR3 nucleotides: TGCGCCAGCAGCGCACTGGTGACTAGCGGGACAGATACGCAGTATTTT.

This sequence joins TRBV7-2 and TRBJ2-7; 8 positions match TRBD1. V gave up 5 bases and J gave up 5 bases; unmatched junction bases: 8. Germline V gives CDR1 SGHTA, CDR2 FQGNSA. CDR3 length: 14 amino acids. As DNA, the CDR3 is TGTGCCAGCAGCCCAGGGGGCGTAGCCCACGAGCAGTACTTC. Its protein is CASSPGGVAHEQYF.

On this clone: Other nucleotide sequences in the sample specify the same CDR3. The gene calls are TRBV15 and TRBJ2-7; the D gene is possibly TRBD2 (5 bases). V dropped 0 bases and J dropped 6 bases, with 12 bases sitting between them. Germline CDR1 is LNHNV and CDR2 is YYDKDF (reference sequence). The CDR3 loop spans 14 amino acids. DNA of the CDR3: TGTGCCACCAGCAGAGACTTAGTACGGGGCGAGCAGTACTTC. Its translation: CATSRDLVRGEQYF.

The CDR3 bases are TGTGCCAGCAGTCCCTCGGGAGTGGGGTTGGGCGAGCAGTACTTC. Translation: CASSPSGVGLGEQYF. The chain carries TRBV27 and TRBJ2-7; tentatively, D is TRBD2 (6 bases). The CDR3 is 15 amino acids. V was clipped by 5 bases and J by 6 bases, with 20 bases between them. Germline CDR1 MNHEY, CDR2 SMNVEV (reference sequence).

This rearrangement joins TRBV6-1 to TRBJ2-1; a weak D match, TRBD2 (6 bases). Trimming took off 9 bases at V and 8 bases at J, with 20 bases between the two ends. This CDR3 contains 14 residues. The germline V gene has CDR1 MNHNS and CDR2 SASEGT. DNA of the CDR3: TGTGCCAGTTCAGCGGGTTGGGGCCGCGATGAGCAGTTCTTC. Its protein is CASSAGWGRDEQFF.

This chain links TRBV5-4 with TRBJ2-3; possible D gene TRBD1, 6 bases. Germline CDR1 SGHNT, CDR2 YYREEE (reference sequence). The ends were cut back, 3 bases at V and 4 bases at J, with 12 bases in the middle. The CDR3 is 14 amino acids. CDR3: CASSSGTGSDTQYF. CDR3 coding DNA: TGTGCCAGCAGCTCTGGTACAGGGTCAGATACGCAGTATTTT.

For the CDR3, the DNA is TGCGCCAGCAGCCAAGCTGCCGGGACTAGCGGCCATACGCAGTATTTT. The encoded protein is CASSQAAGTSGHTQYF. This rearrangement joins TRBV4-1 to TRBJ2-3; TRBD2 agrees at 11 bases. Trimming took 1 base from V and 7 from J; bases not matched to a gene: 7. Germline V gives CDR1 MGHRA, CDR2 YSYEKL. CDR3 size: 16 residues.

V is TRBV5-6 and J is TRBJ2-7; D is possibly TRBD2 (5 bases). In germline, CDR1 is SGHDT, CDR2 YYEEEE. The CDR3 is 14 amino acids. V shed 4 bases and J shed 2 bases, with 13 bases lying between them. CDR3 sequence: CASSDWRAPYEQYF. The DNA for the CDR3 is TGTGCCAGCAGCGACTGGCGGGCCCCCTACGAGCAGTACTTC. Complete variable domain (other parts from reference TRBV5-6 and TRBJ2-7): DAGVTQSPTHLIKTRGQQVTLRCSPKSGHDTVSWYQQALGQGPQFIFQYYEEEERQRGNFPDRFSGHQFPNYSSELNVNALLLGDSALYLCASSDWRAPYEQYFGPGTRLTVT.

J is TRBJ1-3 and V is TRBV11-3; D gene uncertain. CDR1 is SGHNT and CDR2 is YENEEA in the germline V gene. The CDR3 covers 13 residues. V shed 5 bases and J shed 5 bases, with 10 bases lying between them. The CDR3 DNA reads TGTGCCAGCAGCGCCGGAGCTAGAAACACCATATATTTT. Its translation is CASSAGARNTIYF. Using reference TRBV11-3 and TRBJ1-3 for the parts outside the CDR3, the full variable domain is EAGVVQSPRYKIIEKKQPVAFWCNPISGHNTLYWYLQNLGQGPELLIRYENEEAVDDSQLPKDRFSAERLKGVDSTLKIQPAELGDSAVYLCASSAGARNTIYFGEGSWLTVV.

The rearrangement joins TRBV6-5 to TRBJ2-5; D is possibly TRBD1 (6 bases). The V gene lost 2 bases and the J gene lost 6 bases, with 10 bases spanning the gap. Looked up from germline, CDR1 is MNHEY and CDR2 is SVGAGI. CDR3 length: 13 residues. The CDR3 DNA is TGTGCCAGCAGTTACATCGACAGGAAGACCCAGTACTTC. This gives the protein CASSYIDRKTQYF.

Worth noting for this clone: Germline is not matched at one junction end, which may reflect a read error. This sequence joins TRBV18 and TRBJ2-1, with a possible D match to TRBD2 (6 bases). Germline V gene sequence: CDR1 KGHSH, CDR2 LQKENI. The CDR3 consists of 13 residues. CDR3 DNA sequence: TGTGCCAGCTCGCCGCTCCGGGAGAATGGGCAGTTCTTC. It specifies CASSPLRENGQFF.